This TCR beta chain was profiled in a study of identifying expanded T cells in peripheral blood. The study, taken as a whole, reports: Differentially abundant clones: roughly 1.2 between replicates, about 17 at approximately two weeks, 19 to 20 at four.

The table came from immunoSEQ multiplex PCR; TCRdb's copy has only in-frame clones and leaves some out. The sample includes approximately 100,000 clones, roughly 90% seen only once; the top ten take around 15%. The CDR3 is made up of 16 amino acids. V lost 0 bases and J lost 3, with 13 bases in between. Germline loops: CDR1 LGHNA, CDR2 YSLEER. The sample holds one count of this clone. Its antigen is unidentified. Material for sequencing was blood. This sequence originates from a person between 18 and 69 years old in good health. The rearrangement links TRBV4-3 to TRBJ2-3; D might be TRBD1 (5 bases). CDR3 coding DNA: TGCGCCAGCAGCCAAGATTACAGGCCTGGGACAGATACGCAGTATTTT. It yields the protein CASSQDYRPGTDTQYF.